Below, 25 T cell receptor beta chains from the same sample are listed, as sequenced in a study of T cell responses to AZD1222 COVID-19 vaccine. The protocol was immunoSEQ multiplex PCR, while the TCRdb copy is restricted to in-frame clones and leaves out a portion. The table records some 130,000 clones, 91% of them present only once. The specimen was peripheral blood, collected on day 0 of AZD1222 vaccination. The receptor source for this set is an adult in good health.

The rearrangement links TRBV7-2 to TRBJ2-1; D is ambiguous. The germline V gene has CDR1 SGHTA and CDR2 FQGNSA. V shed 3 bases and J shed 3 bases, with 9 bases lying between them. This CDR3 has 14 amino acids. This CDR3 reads CASSFPFLYNEQFF. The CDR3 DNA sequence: TGTGCCAGCAGCTTTCCTTTCCTCTACAATGAGCAGTTCTTC.

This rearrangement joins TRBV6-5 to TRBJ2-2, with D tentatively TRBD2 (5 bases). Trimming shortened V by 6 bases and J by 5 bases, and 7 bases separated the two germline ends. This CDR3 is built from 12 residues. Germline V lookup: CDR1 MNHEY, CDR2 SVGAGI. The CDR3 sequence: CASRGGTGELFF. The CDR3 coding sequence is TGTGCCAGCAGGGGCGGGACCGGGGAGCTGTTTTTT.

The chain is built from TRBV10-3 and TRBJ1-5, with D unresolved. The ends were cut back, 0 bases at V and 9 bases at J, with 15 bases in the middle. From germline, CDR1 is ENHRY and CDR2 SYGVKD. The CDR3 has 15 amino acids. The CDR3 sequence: CAISESSGEGGPQHF. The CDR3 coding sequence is TGTGCCATCAGTGAGTCGAGTGGGGAGGGCGGGCCCCAGCATTTT.

The CDR3 nucleotides are TGTGCCAGCAGCTTGCTAGCGGGAGGCCTACCCTACGAGCAGTACTTC. Its protein is CASSLLAGGLPYEQYF. The rearrangement joins TRBV7-2 to TRBJ2-7, with 11 positions matching TRBD2. CDR3 length equals 16 residues. The V and J ends lost 3 bases and 2 bases, in that order; junction bases with no gene match: 6. The germline V gene has CDR1 SGHTA and CDR2 FQGNSA.

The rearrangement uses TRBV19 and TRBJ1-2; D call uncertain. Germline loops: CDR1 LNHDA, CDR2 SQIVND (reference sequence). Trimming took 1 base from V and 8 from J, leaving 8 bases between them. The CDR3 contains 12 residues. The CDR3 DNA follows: TGTGCCAGTAGTATAGGGATGGTAGGCTACACCTTC. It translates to CASSIGMVGYTF.

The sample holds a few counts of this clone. CDR3: CASSDLRARYGYTF. As DNA, the CDR3 is TGTGCCAGCAGTGATCTCCGGGCCCGCTATGGCTACACCTTC. The chain has TRBV6-1 and TRBJ1-2, with D uncertain. V was pared by 3 bases and J by 4 bases, with 12 bases between. CDR1 is MNHNS, CDR2 SASEGT, per germline. The length of the CDR3 is 14 residues.

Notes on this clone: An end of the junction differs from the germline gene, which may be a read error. CDR3 in amino acids: CATSLNSYEQYF. The CDR3, as DNA: TGTGCCACCAGTCTGAACTCCTACGAGCAGTACTTC. The rearrangement joins TRBV2 to TRBJ2-7; unclear D gene. The CDR3 has 12 amino acids. The germline V gene encodes CDR1 SNHLY and CDR2 FYNNEI. Using reference TRBV2 and TRBJ2-7 for the parts outside the CDR3, the full variable domain is EPEVTQTPSHQVTQMGQEVILRCVPISNHLYFYWYRQILGQKVEFLVSFYNNEISEKSEIFDDQFSVERPDGSNFTLKIRSTKLEDSAMYFCATSLNSYEQYFGPGTRLTVT.

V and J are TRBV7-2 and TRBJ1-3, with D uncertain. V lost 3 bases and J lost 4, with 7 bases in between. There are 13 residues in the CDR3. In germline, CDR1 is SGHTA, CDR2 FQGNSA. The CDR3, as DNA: TGTGCCAGCAGCTTCCGTCGGGGAAACACCATATATTTT. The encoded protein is CASSFRRGNTIYF.

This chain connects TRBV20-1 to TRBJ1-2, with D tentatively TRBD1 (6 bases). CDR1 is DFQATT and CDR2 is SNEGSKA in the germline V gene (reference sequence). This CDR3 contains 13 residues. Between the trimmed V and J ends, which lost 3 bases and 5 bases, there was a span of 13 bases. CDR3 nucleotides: TGCAGTGCTAGTAGGGGGGTAGGATATGGCTACACCTTC. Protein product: CSASRGVGYGYTF.

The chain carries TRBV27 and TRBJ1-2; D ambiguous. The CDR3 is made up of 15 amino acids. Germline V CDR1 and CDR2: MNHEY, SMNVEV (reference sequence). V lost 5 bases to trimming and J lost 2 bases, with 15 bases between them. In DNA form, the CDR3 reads TGTGCCAGCAGTCTCGGACGGAACCTAAACTATGGCTACACCTTC. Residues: CASSLGRNLNYGYTF.

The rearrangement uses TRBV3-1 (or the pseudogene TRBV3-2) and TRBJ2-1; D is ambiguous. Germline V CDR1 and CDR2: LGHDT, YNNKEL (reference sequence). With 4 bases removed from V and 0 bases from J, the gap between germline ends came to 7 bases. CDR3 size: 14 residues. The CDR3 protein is CASSRLSSYNEQFF. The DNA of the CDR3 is TGTGCCAGCAGCCGGCTAAGCTCCTACAATGAGCAGTTCTTC.

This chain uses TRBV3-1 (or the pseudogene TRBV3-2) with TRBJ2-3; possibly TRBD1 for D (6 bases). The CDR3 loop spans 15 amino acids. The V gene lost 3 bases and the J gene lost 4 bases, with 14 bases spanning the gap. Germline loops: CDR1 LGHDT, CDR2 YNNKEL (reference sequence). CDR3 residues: CASSHTGNGADTQYF. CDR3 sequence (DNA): TGTGCCAGCAGCCATACAGGGAACGGGGCAGATACGCAGTATTTT.

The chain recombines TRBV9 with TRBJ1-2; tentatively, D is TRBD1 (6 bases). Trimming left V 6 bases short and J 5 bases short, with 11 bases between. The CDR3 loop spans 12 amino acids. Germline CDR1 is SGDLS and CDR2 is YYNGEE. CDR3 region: CASTERGYGYTF. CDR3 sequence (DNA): TGTGCCAGCACGGAGAGGGGGTATGGCTACACCTTC.

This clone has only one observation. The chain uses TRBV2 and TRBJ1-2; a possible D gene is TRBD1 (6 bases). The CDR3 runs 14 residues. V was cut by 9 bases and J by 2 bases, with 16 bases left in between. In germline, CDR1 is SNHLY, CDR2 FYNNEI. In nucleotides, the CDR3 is TGTGCCAGACAAATCGGGGGCGCGAACTATGGCTACACCTTC. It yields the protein CARQIGGANYGYTF.

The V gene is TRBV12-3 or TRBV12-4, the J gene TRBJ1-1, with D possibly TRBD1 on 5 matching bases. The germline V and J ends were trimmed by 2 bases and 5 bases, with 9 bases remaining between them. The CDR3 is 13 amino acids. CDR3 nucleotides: TGTGCCAGCAGTTTATTCGAGGGGACTGAAGCTTTCTTT. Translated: CASSLFEGTEAFF.

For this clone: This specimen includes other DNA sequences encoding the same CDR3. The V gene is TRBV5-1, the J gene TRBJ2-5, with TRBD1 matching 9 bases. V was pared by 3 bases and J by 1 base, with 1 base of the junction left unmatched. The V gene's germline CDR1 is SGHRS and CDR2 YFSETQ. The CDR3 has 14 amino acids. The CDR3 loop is CASSSGQGQETQYF. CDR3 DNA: TGCGCCAGCAGCTCGGGACAGGGCCAAGAGACCCAGTACTTC.

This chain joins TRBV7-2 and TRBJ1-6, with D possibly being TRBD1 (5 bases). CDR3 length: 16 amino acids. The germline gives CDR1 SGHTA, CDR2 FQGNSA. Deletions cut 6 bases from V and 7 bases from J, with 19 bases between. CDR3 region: CASSQPIGQGNSPLHF. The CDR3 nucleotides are TGTGCCAGCAGTCAACCGATCGGGCAGGGCAATTCACCCCTCCACTTT. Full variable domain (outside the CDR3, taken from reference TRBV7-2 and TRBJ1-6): GAGVSQSPSNKVTEKGKDVELRCDPISGHTALYWYRQSLGQGLEFLIYFQGNSAPDKSGLPSDRFSAERTGGSVSTLTIQRTQQEDSAVYLCASSQPIGQGNSPLHFGNGTRLTVT.

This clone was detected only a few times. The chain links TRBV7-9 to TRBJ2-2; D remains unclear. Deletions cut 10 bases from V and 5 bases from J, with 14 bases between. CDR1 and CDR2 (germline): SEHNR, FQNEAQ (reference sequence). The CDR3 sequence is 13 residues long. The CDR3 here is CATEASGTGELFF. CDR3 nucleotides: TGTGCCACAGAGGCGTCCGGAACCGGGGAGCTGTTTTTT.

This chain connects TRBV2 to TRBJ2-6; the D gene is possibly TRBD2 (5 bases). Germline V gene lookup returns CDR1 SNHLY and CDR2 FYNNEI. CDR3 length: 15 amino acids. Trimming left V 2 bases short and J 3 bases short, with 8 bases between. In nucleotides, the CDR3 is TGTGCCAGCAGTGAACTGGGAGTTGGGGCCAACGTCCTGACTTTC. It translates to CASSELGVGANVLTF.

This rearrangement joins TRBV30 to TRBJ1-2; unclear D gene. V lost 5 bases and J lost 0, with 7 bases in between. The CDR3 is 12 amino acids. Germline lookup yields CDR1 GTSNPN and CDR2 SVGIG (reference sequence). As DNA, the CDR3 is TGTGCCTGGGCAGGAACTAACTATGGCTACACCTTC. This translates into CAWAGTNYGYTF.

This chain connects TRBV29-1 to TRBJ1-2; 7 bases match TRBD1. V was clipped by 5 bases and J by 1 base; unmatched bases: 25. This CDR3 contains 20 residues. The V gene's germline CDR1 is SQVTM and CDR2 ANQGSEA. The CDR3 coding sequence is TGCAGCGTTTTGGGCCGAGCTCCGGGACAGTCCTATTTTGGTAACTATGGCTACACCTTC. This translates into CSVLGRAPGQSYFGNYGYTF.

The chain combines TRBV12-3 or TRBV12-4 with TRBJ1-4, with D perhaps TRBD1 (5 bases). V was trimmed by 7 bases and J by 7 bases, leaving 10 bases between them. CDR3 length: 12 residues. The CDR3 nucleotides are TGTGCCAGCACGGGACCGGGTGAAAAACTGTTTTTT. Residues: CASTGPGEKLFF.

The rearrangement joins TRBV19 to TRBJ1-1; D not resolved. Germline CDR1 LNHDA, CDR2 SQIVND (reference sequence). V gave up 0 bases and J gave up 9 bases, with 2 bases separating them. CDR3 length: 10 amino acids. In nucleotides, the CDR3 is TGTGCCAGTAGTATAGAAAAAGCTTTCTTT. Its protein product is CASSIEKAFF.

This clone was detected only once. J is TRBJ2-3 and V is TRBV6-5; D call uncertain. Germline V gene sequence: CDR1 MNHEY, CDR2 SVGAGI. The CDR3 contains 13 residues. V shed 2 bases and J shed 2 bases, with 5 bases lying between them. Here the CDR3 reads CASSYRVTDTQYF. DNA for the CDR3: TGTGCCAGCAGTTACAGGGTCACAGATACGCAGTATTTT.

CDR3 amino acids: CASSEGTNPLYEQYF. The DNA for the CDR3 is TGTGCCAGCAGTGAAGGGACAAATCCACTCTACGAGCAGTACTTC. The rearrangement uses TRBV6-1 and TRBJ2-7; D is perhaps TRBD1 (5 bases). Germline-derived CDR1 and CDR2 are MNHNS and SASEGT. The CDR3 is 15 residues long. V shed 1 base and J shed 3 bases, with 13 bases lying between them.